The sequence of this T cell receptor beta chain was determined in a study of T-cell memory formation after mild COVID-19. Germline V lookup: CDR1 SGHKS, CDR2 YYEKEE (reference sequence). CDR3 length: 16 amino acids. Trimming at V came to 5 bases and at J to 4 bases, leaving 10 bases not matched to a gene. TCRdb analysed the 5' RACE reads with MiXCR anew, one entry per CDR3 protein. The profile shows fewer than 150,000 distinct CDR3 sequences, roughly 13% of them singletons. The rearrangement uses TRBV5-5 and TRBJ2-2; 8 nucleotides align to TRBD1. The sequencing input was PBMCs or a T cell subset sorted from them (not recorded which). The sequence was obtained from an adult woman who had mild COVID-19 (a few samples of this study predate the infection). Cell type and time point are not known. In DNA, the CDR3 is TGTGCCAGCAGATCTAATCAGGGGGCGTTCACCGGGGAGCTGTTTTTT. Translation gives CASRSNQGAFTGELFF.